Following are 30 T cell receptor beta chains from one sample sequenced in a study of T cell repertoires in cytomegalovirus infection. One entry per CDR3 protein results from TCRdb running MiXCR on the reads. This sample carries hundreds of thousands of distinct CDR3 sequences, 25% to 35% of them seen once, and the ten largest clones take approximately 20%. Antigens of these TCRs are unknown. Sequenced here: cultured PBMCs, sampled from culture after CMV antigen stimulation. These receptors came from a human donor in good health (CMV status not recorded). Some clones in this sample may be carry-over from other donors' samples.

This clonotype came up a few times. The chain uses TRBV6-1 and TRBJ1-4; D might be TRBD1 (6 bases). V lost 2 bases to trimming and J lost 7 bases, with 14 bases between them. Per the germline V gene, CDR1 is MNHNS and CDR2 is SASEGT. The CDR3 is made up of 15 amino acids. The DNA for the CDR3 is TGTGCCAGCAGTGAATGGAAAACAGGGCCTGAAAAACTGTTTTTT. Its protein is CASSEWKTGPEKLFF.

This clonotype was counted only a few times. The chain has TRBV4-2 and TRBJ1-1; unclear D gene. Germline CDR1 and CDR2: LGHNA and YNFKEQ. Trimming took off 2 bases at V and 6 bases at J, with 7 bases between the two ends. This CDR3 has 12 residues. The CDR3 protein is CASSQSGAEAFF. CDR3 in DNA: TGTGCCAGCAGCCAATCCGGGGCTGAAGCTTTCTTT.

This clonotype was detected only once. The chain joins TRBV6-5 to TRBJ1-2; possible D gene TRBD1, 5 bases. Per the germline V gene, CDR1 is MNHEY and CDR2 is SVGAGI. The CDR3 is 16 amino acids. V lost 0 bases, J lost 6 bases, and 17 bases lay in between. For the CDR3, the DNA is TGTGCCAGCAGTTACTCGGGGCCACCAAGGGAGAATGGCTACACCTTC. This translates into CASSYSGPPRENGYTF.

The chain uses TRBV29-1 and TRBJ2-5; a possible D gene is TRBD1 (6 bases). The germline gives CDR1 SQVTM, CDR2 ANQGSEA. The V gene lost 5 bases and the J gene lost 1 base, with 8 bases spanning the gap. The CDR3 totals 12 residues. CDR3 loop: CSVTGTQETQYF. The CDR3 DNA is TGCAGCGTTACAGGGACCCAAGAGACCCAGTACTTC.

This clonotype was seen only once. The chain has TRBV24-1 and TRBJ2-1, with D unclear. The V and J ends lost 1 base and 6 bases respectively, with 18 bases between them. The CDR3 loop spans 17 amino acids. In germline, CDR1 is KGHDR, CDR2 SFDVKD. The CDR3 loop is CATSDFNVEVASNEQFF. In nucleotides, the CDR3 is TGTGCCACCAGTGATTTCAATGTTGAGGTGGCCTCCAATGAGCAGTTCTTC.

CDR3 in DNA: TGTGCCAGCAGCTTTGCAGGGGAAAGGGAAAAACTGTTTTTT. Its protein product is CASSFAGEREKLFF. This sequence joins TRBV5-4 and TRBJ1-4; maybe TRBD1 (6 bases). The CDR3 runs to 14 residues. Per germline, CDR1 SGHNT and CDR2 YYREEE (reference sequence). The V and J ends lost 2 bases and 8 bases respectively, with 13 bases between them.

The rearrangement joins TRBV28 to TRBJ1-4; 10 bases map to TRBD1. The ends lost 9 bases at V and 7 bases at J; junction bases unmatched: 5. Germline assignment: CDR1 MDHEN and CDR2 SYDVKM. The CDR3 loop spans 13 amino acids. The CDR3 nucleotides are TGTGCCAGAAAAGGACAGGGGGGTGAAAAACTGTTTTTT. The encoded protein is CARKGQGGEKLFF.

J is TRBJ2-7 and V is TRBV27; 10 bases agree with TRBD2. The junction had 7 bases not matched to a gene; V was cut back by 1 base and J by 7 bases. Germline V gene sequence: CDR1 MNHEY, CDR2 SMNVEV (reference sequence). This CDR3 has 15 residues. The CDR3 spells CASSLLASGSREQYF. For the CDR3, the DNA is TGTGCCAGCAGTTTATTGGCTAGCGGGAGTCGGGAGCAGTACTTC.

J is TRBJ1-6 and V is TRBV20-1, with no clear D. There are 13 residues in the CDR3. Germline CDR1 and CDR2: DFQATT and SNEGSKA (reference sequence). Trimming took off 4 bases at V and 12 bases at J, with 16 bases between the two ends. As DNA, the CDR3 is TGCAGTGCTACCGACTCCGGTCGCAGACCCCTCCACTTT. Protein sequence: CSATDSGRRPLHF.

The table lists this clonotype with a few counts. The chain links TRBV18 to TRBJ1-3, with unresolved D. V shed 4 bases and J shed 2 bases, with 12 bases lying between them. In germline, CDR1 is KGHSH, CDR2 LQKENI. The CDR3 runs 15 residues. The CDR3 DNA reads as TGTGCCAGCTCACGCCTAGGGTCTCCTGGAAACACCATATATTTT. It yields the protein CASSRLGSPGNTIYF.

The chain couples TRBV5-1 to TRBJ1-1; 10 bases line up with TRBD1. The V gene end was trimmed by 2 bases and the J gene end by 0 bases; junction bases not matched to a gene: 7. Per germline, CDR1 SGHRS and CDR2 YFSETQ. The CDR3 extends over 17 amino acids. The CDR3 loop is CASSLHRDRGMNTEAFF. The CDR3 nucleotides read TGCGCCAGCAGCTTACACCGGGACAGGGGAATGAACACTGAAGCTTTCTTT. Full variable domain (remainder filled in from reference TRBV5-1 and TRBJ1-1): KAGVTQTPRYLIKTRGQQVTLSCSPISGHRSVSWYQQTPGQGLQFLFEYFSETQRNKGNFPGRFSGRQFSNSRSEMNVSTLELGDSALYLCASSLHRDRGMNTEAFFGQGTRLTVV.

The chain has TRBV7-2 and TRBJ2-7; 7 bases map to TRBD1. The trim removed 1 base at V and 4 bases at J, leaving 10 bases unmatched. Germline lookup yields CDR1 SGHTA and CDR2 FQGNSA. The CDR3 runs to 16 residues. The CDR3 DNA is TGTGCCAGCAGCTTAGTCCCGGGACAGCTACAGTACGAGCAGTACTTC. Protein: CASSLVPGQLQYEQYF. Drawing the rest from reference TRBV7-2 and TRBJ2-7, the complete variable domain is GAGVSQSPSNKVTEKGKDVELRCDPISGHTALYWYRQSLGQGLEFLIYFQGNSAPDKSGLPSDRFSAERTGGSVSTLTIQRTQQEDSAVYLCASSLVPGQLQYEQYFGPGTRLTVT.

The rearrangement joins TRBV6-6 to TRBJ1-2, with TRBD1 identical over 10 bases. Germline lookup yields CDR1 MNHNY and CDR2 SVGAGI (reference sequence). Trimming removed 0 bases from V and 3 bases from J; junction bases left unmatched: 4. The CDR3 contains 16 residues. Here the CDR3 reads CASSYSKDRGDYGYTF. CDR3 nucleotides: TGTGCCAGCAGTTACTCGAAGGACAGGGGGGACTATGGCTACACCTTC.

The chain is built from TRBV10-3 and TRBJ2-5; 10 bases map to TRBD2. The CDR3 runs to 16 residues. Germline CDR1 and CDR2: ENHRY and SYGVKD. The J segment lost 2 bases and the V segment lost 1 base, leaving 4 bases of the junction unmatched. The CDR3, as DNA: TGTGCCATCAGTGAGTTGGCTAGCGGGGGTCAAGAGACCCAGTACTTC. It encodes CAISELASGGQETQYF.

The genes are TRBV12-3 or TRBV12-4 and TRBJ2-3, with TRBD2 matching over 9 bases. The V segment lost 1 base and the J segment 4 bases; nucleotides outside the gene matches: 3. The CDR3 length is 15 residues. This CDR3 is CASSLVAGAADTQYF. Written as DNA, the CDR3 is TGTGCCAGCAGTTTAGTAGCGGGAGCGGCAGATACGCAGTATTTT.

In this sample, this clonotype turned up a few times. J is TRBJ1-2 and V is TRBV7-9; no definite D call. In germline, CDR1 is SEHNR, CDR2 FQNEAQ (reference sequence). The CDR3 runs to 14 residues. The germline V and J ends were trimmed by 5 bases and 11 bases, with 21 bases remaining between them. This CDR3 is CASSPSQASFGYTF. CDR3 sequence (DNA): TGTGCCAGCAGCCCCTCCCAGGCATCGTTCGGTTACACCTTC.

This clonotype appeared a few times. V is TRBV7-9 and J is TRBJ1-1, with no clear D. V lost 1 base and J lost 1, with 10 bases in between. CDR3 length: 15 residues. Germline V gene lookup returns CDR1 SEHNR and CDR2 FQNEAQ (reference sequence). The CDR3 DNA sequence: TGTGCCAGCAGCTTAGAGGCCGGGAGGAACACTGAAGCTTTCTTT. Translation: CASSLEAGRNTEAFF.

The rearrangement uses TRBV27 and TRBJ1-6; D is uncertain. CDR1 is MNHEY and CDR2 is SMNVEV in the germline V gene (reference sequence). Trimming pared 6 bases from V and 4 bases from J, leaving 19 bases between. This CDR3 contains 17 residues. CDR3 in DNA: TGTGCCAGCAGACTCGCCAAGGGCGCCCCTTATAATTCACCCCTCCACTTT. Protein sequence: CASRLAKGAPYNSPLHF.

This clonotype has just a few counts. The CDR3 DNA reads as TGTGCCAGCAGAACTATACTCAACAGGCCAGATACGCAGTATTTT. This encodes CASRTILNRPDTQYF. J is TRBJ2-3 and V is TRBV28; tentatively, D is TRBD1 (5 bases). This CDR3 comprises 15 residues. Trimming removed 6 bases from V and 4 bases from J, with 17 bases in between. Germline CDR1 is MDHEN and CDR2 is SYDVKM. Full variable domain (remainder filled in from reference TRBV28 and TRBJ2-3): DVKVTQSSRYLVKRTGEKVFLECVQDMDHENMFWYRQDPGLGLRLIYFSYDVKMKEKGDIPEGYSVSREKKERFSLILESASTNQTSMYLCASRTILNRPDTQYFGPGTRLTVL.

The gene calls are TRBV27 and TRBJ2-1; 9 nucleotides match TRBD2. After removal of 6 bases from V and 3 bases from J, the junction contained 9 bases not matched to a gene. Germline V CDR1 and CDR2: MNHEY, SMNVEV (reference sequence). This CDR3 contains 16 residues. CDR3 bases: TGTGCCAGCAGCCCTGGGACTAGCCGTTACTACAATGAGCAGTTCTTC. The encoded protein is CASSPGTSRYYNEQFF.

The rearrangement links TRBV7-8 to TRBJ2-7; 7 bases map to TRBD1. The CDR3 has 12 residues. J was trimmed by 6 bases and V by 5 bases; bases with no gene match: 4. CDR1 and CDR2 from the germline V gene are SGHVS and FQNEAQ. The CDR3 region is CASSPDRVEQYF. The CDR3 DNA follows: TGTGCCAGCAGCCCCGACAGGGTCGAGCAGTACTTC. Full variable domain (missing parts from reference TRBV7-8 and TRBJ2-7): GAGVSQSPRYKVAKRGQDVALRCDPISGHVSLFWYQQALGQGPEFLTYFQNEAQLDKSGLPSDRFFAERPEGSVSTLKIQRTQQEDSAVYLCASSPDRVEQYFGPGTRLTVT.

This clonotype has just a few counts. The genes are TRBV27 and TRBJ2-7; 7 bases match TRBD1. In germline, CDR1 is MNHEY, CDR2 SMNVEV (reference sequence). V lost 4 bases to trimming and J lost 5 bases; unmatched junction nucleotides: 8. This CDR3 has 14 residues. The CDR3, as DNA: TGTGCCAGCAGTTCCCCAACAGGGGTCCACGAGCAGTACTTC. Its protein product is CASSSPTGVHEQYF.

This clonotype was observed many times. The rearrangement uses TRBV7-2 and TRBJ2-7; 8 bases map to TRBD1. This CDR3 has 14 residues. J was trimmed by 2 bases and V by 5 bases; bases with no gene match: 5. The V gene's germline CDR1 is SGHTA and CDR2 FQGNSA. The CDR3 loop is CASSVPGGPYEQYF. The CDR3 DNA reads TGTGCCAGCAGCGTTCCAGGGGGCCCCTACGAGCAGTACTTC.

The chain links TRBV19 to TRBJ2-1; TRBD2 aligns across 7 bases. This CDR3 is 16 amino acids long. Germline CDR1 and CDR2: LNHDA and SQIVND (reference sequence). The V gene end was trimmed by 2 bases and the J gene end by 7 bases; junction bases not matched to a gene: 11. CDR3 region: CASSISPDWGGNEQFF. The CDR3 DNA is TGTGCCAGTAGTATATCACCGGACTGGGGGGGAAATGAGCAGTTCTTC.

This clonotype was picked up one time. The rearrangement uses TRBV19 and TRBJ2-1; 7 positions match TRBD2. Germline-derived CDR1 and CDR2 are LNHDA and SQIVND (reference sequence). Trimming removed 6 bases from V and 2 bases from J; junction bases left unmatched: 16. The CDR3 has 18 amino acids. The CDR3: CASSPFGQSSGAYNEQFF. The CDR3 bases are TGTGCCAGTAGCCCCTTCGGTCAGTCCAGCGGGGCCTACAATGAGCAGTTCTTC.

This clonotype occurred a few times. The V call is TRBV6-5, the J call TRBJ2-7, with TRBD2 identical over 7 bases. The CDR3 is 13 residues long. V lost 0 bases, J lost 6 bases, and 2 bases stayed unmatched. Germline V lookup: CDR1 MNHEY, CDR2 SVGAGI. The chain's CDR3 is CASSYSPGGEQYF. In nucleotides, the CDR3 is TGTGCCAGCAGTTACTCTCCGGGGGGCGAGCAGTACTTC.

The gene calls are TRBV6-8 and TRBJ2-2; no definite D call. Trimming pared 1 base from V and 7 bases from J, leaving 4 bases between. The CDR3 totals 12 residues. Germline V lookup: CDR1 MNHGY, CDR2 SAAAGT. CDR3: CASSYYGGELFF. The CDR3 bases are TGTGCCAGCAGTTACTATGGCGGGGAGCTGTTTTTT.

The chain has TRBV6-4 and TRBJ2-4; the match to TRBD1 covers 7 bases. The CDR3 contains 15 residues. Per the germline V gene, CDR1 is MRHNA and CDR2 is SNTAGT. With 0 bases clipped from V and 5 bases from J, the junction kept 4 bases outside the gene matches. This CDR3 is CASSDSPGGENIQYF. The CDR3 region has the DNA TGTGCCAGCAGTGACTCGCCAGGGGGTGAAAACATTCAGTACTTC.

This CDR3 reads CASSLFDEQYF. Written as DNA, the CDR3 is TGTGCCAGCAGCTTATTCGACGAGCAGTACTTC. This rearrangement joins TRBV7-2 to TRBJ2-7; D call uncertain. V was pared by 2 bases and J by 5 bases, with 4 bases between. This CDR3 comprises 11 residues. Germline-derived CDR1 and CDR2 are SGHTA and FQGNSA.

The V call is TRBV6-1, the J call TRBJ1-6; 9 bases agree with TRBD1. The CDR3 is 14 amino acids. After removal of 6 bases from V and 11 bases from J, the junction contained 8 bases not matched to a gene. Germline CDR1 is MNHNS and CDR2 is SASEGT. Here the CDR3 reads CASRDGQGRTPLHF. DNA for the CDR3: TGTGCCAGCAGGGACGGACAGGGGCGTACACCCCTCCACTTT.